The sequence of this T cell receptor (beta chain) was determined in a study of T-cell reconstitution after alpha-beta-depleted transplantation in children. Library preparation (for TCRbeta) was performed with unique molecular identifiers. TCRdb ran MiXCR on the PCR reads and lists one entry per CDR3 protein. The sample gives 200,000 to 300,000 distinct CDR3 sequences, 6.5% to 10% of which show up once; roughly 5.8% is in the top ten. At least ten counts were recorded for this clonotype. V lost 2 bases to trimming and J lost 4 bases; unmatched junction nucleotides: 6. Germline lookup yields CDR1 LNHNV and CDR2 YYDKDF (reference sequence). This CDR3 contains 15 residues.

The J gene is TRBJ2-3, the V gene TRBV15; 7 bases match TRBD2. The input for sequencing was PBMCs, mostly from graft donor cells, taken 180 days after TCRalphabeta/CD19-depleted stem cell transplant. The TCR was taken from a male patient between 10 and 17 years old who had a stem cell transplant for acute lymphoblastic leukemia, so the T cells may come from the graft donor. CDR3 residues: CATSRSAGVADTQYF. DNA of the CDR3: TGTGCCACCAGCAGATCCGCGGGAGTGGCAGATACGCAGTATTTT.